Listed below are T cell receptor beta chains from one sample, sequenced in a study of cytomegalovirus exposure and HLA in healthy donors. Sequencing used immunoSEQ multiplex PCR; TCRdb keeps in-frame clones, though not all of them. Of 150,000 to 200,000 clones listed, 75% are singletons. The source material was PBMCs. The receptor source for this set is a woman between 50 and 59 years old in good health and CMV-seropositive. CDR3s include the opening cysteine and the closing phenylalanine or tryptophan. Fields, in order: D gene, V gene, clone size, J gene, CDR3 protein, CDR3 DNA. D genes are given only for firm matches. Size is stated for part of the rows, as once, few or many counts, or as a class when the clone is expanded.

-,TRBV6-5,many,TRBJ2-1,CASARQTGRVDEQFF,TGTGCCAGCGCCCGCCAGACAGGTCGCGTGGATGAGCAGTTCTTC
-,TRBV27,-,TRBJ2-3,CASGAVKDTQYF,TGTGCCAGCGGGGCGGTTAAAGATACGCAGTATTTT
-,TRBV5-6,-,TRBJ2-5,CASSLVGEYETQYF,TGTGCCAGCAGCTTGGTTGGGGAGTACGAGACCCAGTACTTC
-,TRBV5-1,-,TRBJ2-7,CASSLTGFYEQYF,TGCGCCAGCAGCTTAACAGGGTTTTACGAGCAGTACTTC
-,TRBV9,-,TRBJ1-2,CASSSVSAGGYTF,TGTGCCAGCAGCTCTGTGTCGGCGGGAGGCTACACCTTC
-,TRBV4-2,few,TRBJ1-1,CASSQAPGGEAFF,TGTGCCAGCAGCCAAGCCCCGGGGGGGGAAGCTTTCTTT
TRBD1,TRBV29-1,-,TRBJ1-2,CSVADRGYGYTF,TGCAGCGTTGCGGACAGGGGCTATGGCTACACCTTC
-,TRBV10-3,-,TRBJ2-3,CAIGEQGTDTQYF,TGTGCCATCGGGGAACAGGGCACAGATACGCAGTATTTT
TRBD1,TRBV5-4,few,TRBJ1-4,CASSGAGGLEKLFF,TGTGCCAGCAGCGGGGCAGGGGGCCTTGAAAAACTGTTTTTT
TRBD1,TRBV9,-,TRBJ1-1,CASSPWDRGPEAFF,TGTGCCAGCAGCCCCTGGGACAGGGGACCTGAAGCTTTCTTT
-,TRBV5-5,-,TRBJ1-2,CASSWGHPEGAYGYTF,TGTGCCAGCAGCTGGGGACATCCAGAGGGAGCCTATGGCTACACCTTC
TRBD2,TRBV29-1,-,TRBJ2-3,CSVEGTSGVADTQYF,TGCAGCGTGGAGGGGACTAGCGGGGTTGCAGATACGCAGTATTTT
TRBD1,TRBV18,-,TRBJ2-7,CASSLGQGMVF,TGTGCCAGCTCACTCGGACAGGGGATGGTCTTC
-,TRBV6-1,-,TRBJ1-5,CATTDSLGNQPQHF,TGTGCCACTACCGACAGCCTGGGGAATCAGCCCCAGCATTTT
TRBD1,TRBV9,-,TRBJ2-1,CASSAQGALGNEQFF,TGTGCCAGCAGCGCTCAGGGGGCCCTGGGAAATGAGCAGTTCTTC
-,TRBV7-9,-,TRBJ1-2,CASSLVRPLYGYTF,TGTGCCAGCAGCTTAGTCAGGCCGCTCTATGGCTACACCTTC
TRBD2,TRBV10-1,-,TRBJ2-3,CASSESGGADTQYF,TGCGCCAGCAGTGAATCCGGGGGGGCAGATACGCAGTATTTT
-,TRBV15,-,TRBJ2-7,CATSRGALSGEQYF,TGTGCCACCAGCAGAGGGGCCCTAAGTGGCGAGCAGTACTTC
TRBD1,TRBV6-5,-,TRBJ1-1,CASSYPTGGLSEAFF,TGTGCCAGCAGTTACCCGACAGGGGGCCTCTCTGAAGCTTTCTTT
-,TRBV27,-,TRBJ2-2,CASSFGSNTGELFF,TGTGCCAGCAGTTTCGGTTCGAACACCGGGGAGCTGTTTTTT
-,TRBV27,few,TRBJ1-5,CASRTGYSNQPQHF,TGTGCCAGCAGGACAGGTTATAGCAATCAGCCCCAGCATTTT
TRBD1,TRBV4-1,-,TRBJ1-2,CASSRPGTGNGYTF,TGCGCCAGCAGCCGTCCCGGGACAGGGAATGGCTACACCTTC
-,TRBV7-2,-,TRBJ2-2,CASSLQQGLGGELFF,TGTGCCAGCAGCCTACAACAGGGTCTGGGCGGGGAGCTGTTTTTT
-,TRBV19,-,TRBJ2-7,CATNHRSTVSSYEQYF,TGTGCCACTAACCACCGATCGACAGTGAGCTCCTACGAGCAGTACTTC
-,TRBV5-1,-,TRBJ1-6,CASTYESNSPLHF,TGCGCCAGCACTTACGAGAGTAATTCACCCCTCCACTTT
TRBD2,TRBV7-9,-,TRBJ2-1,CASSLALAGTYNEQFF,TGTGCCAGCAGCTTAGCTCTAGCGGGGACTTACAATGAGCAGTTCTTC
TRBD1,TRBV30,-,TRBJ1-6,CAWRLTRDRGISPLHF,TGTGCCTGGAGACTTACCCGGGACAGGGGAATCTCACCCCTCCACTTT
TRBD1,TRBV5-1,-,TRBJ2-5,CASSLGTGSVETQYF,TGCGCCAGCAGCCTCGGGACAGGGAGTGTCGAGACCCAGTACTTC
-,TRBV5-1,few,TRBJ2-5,CASSLVVGDQETQYF,TGCGCCAGCAGCTTGGTGGTAGGGGACCAAGAGACCCAGTACTTC
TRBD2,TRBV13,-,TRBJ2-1,CASSRPRGVSYNEQFF,TGTGCCAGCAGCCGACCCCGGGGGGTTTCCTACAATGAGCAGTTCTTC
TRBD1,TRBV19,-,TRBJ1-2,CAGLRDRGGGYTF,TGTGCCGGGCTCCGGGACAGGGGAGGTGGCTACACCTTC
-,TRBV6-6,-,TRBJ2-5,CASGTRGMGTQYF,TGTGCCAGCGGTACTAGGGGGATGGGGACCCAGTACTTC
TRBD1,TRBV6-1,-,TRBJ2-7,CASSEGQGHHEQYF,TGTGCCAGCAGTGAGGGACAGGGTCACCACGAGCAGTACTTC
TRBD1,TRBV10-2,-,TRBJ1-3,CATGTGPFSGNTIYF,TGCGCAACCGGGACAGGGCCCTTCTCTGGAAACACCATATATTTT
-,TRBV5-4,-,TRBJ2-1,CASSSGGATAANEQFF,TGTGCCAGCAGCTCCGGCGGGGCGACTGCGGCCAATGAGCAGTTCTTC
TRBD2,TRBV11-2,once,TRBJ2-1,CASSATSVGEQFF,TGTGCCAGCAGCGCAACTAGCGTTGGTGAGCAGTTCTTC
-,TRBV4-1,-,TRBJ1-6,CASSQGTAQNSPLHF,TGCGCCAGCAGCCAAGGGACAGCTCAAAATTCACCCCTCCACTTT
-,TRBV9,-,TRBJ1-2,CASSAGGANYGYTF,TGTGCCAGCAGCGCCGGGGGGGCTAACTATGGCTACACCTTC
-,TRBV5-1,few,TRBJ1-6,CASSFIVGANSPLHF,TGCGCCAGCAGCTTTATCGTAGGGGCAAATTCACCCCTCCACTTT